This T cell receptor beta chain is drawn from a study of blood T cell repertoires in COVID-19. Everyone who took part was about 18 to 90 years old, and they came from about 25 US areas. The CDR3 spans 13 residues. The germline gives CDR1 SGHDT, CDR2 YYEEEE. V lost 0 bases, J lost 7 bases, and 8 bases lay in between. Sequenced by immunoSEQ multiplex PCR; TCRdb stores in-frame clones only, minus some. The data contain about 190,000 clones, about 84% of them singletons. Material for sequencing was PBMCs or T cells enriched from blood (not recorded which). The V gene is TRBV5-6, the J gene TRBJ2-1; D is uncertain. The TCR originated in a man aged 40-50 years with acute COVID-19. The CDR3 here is CASSLARPNEQFF. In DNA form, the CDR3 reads TGTGCCAGCAGCTTGGCTAGGCCAAATGAGCAGTTCTTC.